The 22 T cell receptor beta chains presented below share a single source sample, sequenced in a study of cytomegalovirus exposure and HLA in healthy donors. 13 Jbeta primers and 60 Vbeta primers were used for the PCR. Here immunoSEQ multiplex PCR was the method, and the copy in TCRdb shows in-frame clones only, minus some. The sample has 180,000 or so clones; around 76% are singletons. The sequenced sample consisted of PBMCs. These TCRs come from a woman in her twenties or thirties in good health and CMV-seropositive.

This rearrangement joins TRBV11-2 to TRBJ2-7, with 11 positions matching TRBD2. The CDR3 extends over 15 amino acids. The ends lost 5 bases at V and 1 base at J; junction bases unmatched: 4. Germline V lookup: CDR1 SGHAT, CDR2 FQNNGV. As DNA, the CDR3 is TGTGCCAGCAGCCAACTAGCGGGGGTGTCCTACGAGCAGTACTTC. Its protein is CASSQLAGVSYEQYF.

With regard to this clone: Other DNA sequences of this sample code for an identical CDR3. This CDR3 is CASSLSGGGYTF. CDR3 coding DNA: TGTGCCAGCAGCTTATCAGGAGGGGGCTACACCTTC. V and J are TRBV7-2 and TRBJ1-2; D is undetermined. The CDR3 covers 12 residues. CDR1 and CDR2 (germline): SGHTA, FQGNSA. With 2 bases removed from V and 8 bases from J, the gap between germline ends came to 9 bases.

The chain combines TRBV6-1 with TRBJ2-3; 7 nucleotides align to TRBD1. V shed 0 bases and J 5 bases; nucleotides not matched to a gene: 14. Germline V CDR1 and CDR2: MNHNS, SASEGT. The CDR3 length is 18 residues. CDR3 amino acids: CASSEAERGRGRIDTQYF. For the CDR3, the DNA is TGTGCCAGCAGTGAAGCGGAAAGGGGAAGGGGGCGAATAGATACGCAGTATTTT.

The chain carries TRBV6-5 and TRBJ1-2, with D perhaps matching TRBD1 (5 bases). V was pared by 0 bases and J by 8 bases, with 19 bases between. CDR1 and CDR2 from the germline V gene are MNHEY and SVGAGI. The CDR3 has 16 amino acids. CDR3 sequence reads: CASSYSNGGVLGGYTF. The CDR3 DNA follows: TGTGCCAGCAGTTACTCGAACGGGGGGGTATTAGGGGGCTACACCTTC.

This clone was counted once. Here the CDR3 reads CASSSDAGGMRDTIYF. For the CDR3, the DNA is TGTGCCAGCAGTTCGGATGCAGGGGGCATGAGGGACACCATATATTTT. The chain links TRBV6-5 to TRBJ1-3; TRBD1 matches 8 bases. The length of the CDR3 is 16 residues. V lost 4 bases, J lost 8 bases, and 13 bases stayed unmatched. Per germline, CDR1 MNHEY and CDR2 SVGAGI.

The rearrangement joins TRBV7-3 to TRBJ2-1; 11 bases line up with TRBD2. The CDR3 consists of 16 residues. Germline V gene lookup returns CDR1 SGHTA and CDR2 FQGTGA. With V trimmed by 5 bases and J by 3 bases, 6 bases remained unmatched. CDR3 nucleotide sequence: TGTGCCAGCAGCGCCTCCGGGACTAGCGGCTACAATGAGCAGTTCTTC. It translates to CASSASGTSGYNEQFF.

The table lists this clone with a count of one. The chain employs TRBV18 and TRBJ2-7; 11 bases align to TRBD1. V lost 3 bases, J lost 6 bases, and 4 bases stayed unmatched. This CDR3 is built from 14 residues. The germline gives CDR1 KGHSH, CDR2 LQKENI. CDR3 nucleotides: TGTGCCAGCTCACCCGGACAGGGGGCAATCGAGCAGTACTTC. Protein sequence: CASSPGQGAIEQYF.

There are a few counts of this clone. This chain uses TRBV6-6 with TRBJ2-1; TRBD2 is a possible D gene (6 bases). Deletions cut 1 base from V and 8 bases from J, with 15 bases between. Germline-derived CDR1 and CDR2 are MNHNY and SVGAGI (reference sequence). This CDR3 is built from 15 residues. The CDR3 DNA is TGTGCCAGCAGTTACTTGGAGGGGAAAAGGGATGAGCAGTTCTTC. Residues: CASSYLEGKRDEQFF.

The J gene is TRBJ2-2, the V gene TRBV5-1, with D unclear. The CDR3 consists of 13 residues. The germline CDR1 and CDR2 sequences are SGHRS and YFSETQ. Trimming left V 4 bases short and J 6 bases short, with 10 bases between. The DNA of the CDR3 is TGCGCCAGCAGCATGGGTTATTCCGGGGAGCTGTTTTTT. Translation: CASSMGYSGELFF.

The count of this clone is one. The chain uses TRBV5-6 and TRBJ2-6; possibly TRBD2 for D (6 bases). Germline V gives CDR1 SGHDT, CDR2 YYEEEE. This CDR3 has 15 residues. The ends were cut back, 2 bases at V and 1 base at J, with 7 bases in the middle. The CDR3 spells CASSFRGSGANVLTF. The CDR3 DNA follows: TGTGCCAGCAGCTTTCGGGGGTCTGGGGCCAACGTCCTGACTTTC.

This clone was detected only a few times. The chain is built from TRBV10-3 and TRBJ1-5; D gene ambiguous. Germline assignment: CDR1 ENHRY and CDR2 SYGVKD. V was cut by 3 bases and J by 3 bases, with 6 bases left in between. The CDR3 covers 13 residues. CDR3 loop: CAISDAYNQPQHF. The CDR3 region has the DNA TGTGCCATCAGTGATGCCTACAATCAGCCCCAGCATTTT.

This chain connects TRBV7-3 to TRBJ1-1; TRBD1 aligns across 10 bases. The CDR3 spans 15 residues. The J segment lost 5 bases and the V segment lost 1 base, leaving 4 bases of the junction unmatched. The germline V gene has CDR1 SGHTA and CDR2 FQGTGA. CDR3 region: CASSLMDRGVTEAFF. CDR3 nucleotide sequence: TGTGCCAGCAGCTTAATGGACAGGGGGGTTACTGAAGCTTTCTTT.

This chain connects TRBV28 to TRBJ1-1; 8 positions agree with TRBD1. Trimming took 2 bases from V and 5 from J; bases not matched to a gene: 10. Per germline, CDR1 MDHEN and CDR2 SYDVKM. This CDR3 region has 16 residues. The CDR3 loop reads CASSLLTDRVRTEAFF. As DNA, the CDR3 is TGTGCCAGCAGTTTACTGACGGACAGGGTCCGGACTGAAGCTTTCTTT.

The CDR3 DNA reads as TGTGCCAGCAGCTTAGGACTGGAGACCCAGTACTTC. Translation: CASSLGLETQYF. This chain connects TRBV7-9 to TRBJ2-5, with D uncertain. This CDR3 comprises 12 residues. Trimming stripped 1 base from V and 5 bases from J, with 5 bases between. Germline CDR1 SEHNR, CDR2 FQNEAQ (reference sequence).

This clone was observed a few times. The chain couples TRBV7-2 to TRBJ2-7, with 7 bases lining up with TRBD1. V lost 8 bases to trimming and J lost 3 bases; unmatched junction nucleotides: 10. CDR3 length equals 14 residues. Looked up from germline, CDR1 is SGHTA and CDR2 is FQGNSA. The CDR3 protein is CASGMGQTIYEQYF. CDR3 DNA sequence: TGTGCCAGCGGGATGGGACAGACTATCTACGAGCAGTACTTC.

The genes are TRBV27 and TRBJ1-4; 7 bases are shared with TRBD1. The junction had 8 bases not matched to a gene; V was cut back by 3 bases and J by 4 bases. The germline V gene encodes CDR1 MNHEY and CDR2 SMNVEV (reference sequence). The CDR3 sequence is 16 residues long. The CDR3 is CASSLTGTEHNEKLFF. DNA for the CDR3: TGTGCCAGCAGTTTGACGGGGACAGAGCATAATGAAAAACTGTTTTTT.

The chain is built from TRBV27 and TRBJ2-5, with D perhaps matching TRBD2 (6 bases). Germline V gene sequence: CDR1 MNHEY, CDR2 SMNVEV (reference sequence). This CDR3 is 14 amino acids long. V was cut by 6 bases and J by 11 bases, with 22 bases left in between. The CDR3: CASRDLGRDWEQYF. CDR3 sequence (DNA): TGTGCCAGCAGGGACCTGGGCAGGGACTGGGAGCAGTACTTC.

CDR3 DNA sequence: TGTGCCAGCAGCGCGAGAGGGAGCCCCCGGGGGGCAGATACGCAGTATTTT. Encoded protein: CASSARGSPRGADTQYF. This sequence joins TRBV9 and TRBJ2-3; 7 nucleotides match TRBD2. The CDR3 loop spans 17 amino acids. After removal of 3 bases from V and 4 bases from J, the junction contained 14 bases not matched to a gene. In germline, CDR1 is SGDLS, CDR2 YYNGEE.

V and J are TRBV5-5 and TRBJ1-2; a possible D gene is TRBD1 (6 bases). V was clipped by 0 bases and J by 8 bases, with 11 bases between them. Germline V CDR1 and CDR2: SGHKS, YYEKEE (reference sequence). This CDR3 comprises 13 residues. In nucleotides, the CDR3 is TGTGCCAGCAGCTTGGCCCAGGGGTACGGCTACACCTTC. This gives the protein CASSLAQGYGYTF.

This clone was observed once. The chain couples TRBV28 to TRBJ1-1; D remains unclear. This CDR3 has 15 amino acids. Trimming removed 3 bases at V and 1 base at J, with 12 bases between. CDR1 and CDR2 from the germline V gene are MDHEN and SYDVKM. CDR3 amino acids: CASSLRGPKNTEAFF. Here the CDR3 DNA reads TGTGCCAGCAGTTTGAGAGGGCCCAAGAACACTGAAGCTTTCTTT.

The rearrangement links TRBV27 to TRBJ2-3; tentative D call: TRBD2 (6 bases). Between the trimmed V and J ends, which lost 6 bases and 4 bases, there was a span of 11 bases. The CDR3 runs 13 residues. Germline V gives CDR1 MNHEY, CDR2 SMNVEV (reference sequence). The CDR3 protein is CASRPRRADTQYF. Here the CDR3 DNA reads TGTGCCAGCAGACCAAGGAGGGCAGATACGCAGTATTTT.

This chain's CDR3 is CASSGLATNYGYTF. The CDR3 DNA reads as TGTGCCAGCAGTGGTCTTGCGACAAACTATGGCTACACCTTC. V is TRBV6-5 and J is TRBJ1-2; unclear D gene. The germline gives CDR1 MNHEY, CDR2 SVGAGI. The CDR3 spans 14 residues. Trimming stripped 5 bases from V and 2 bases from J, with 12 bases between.